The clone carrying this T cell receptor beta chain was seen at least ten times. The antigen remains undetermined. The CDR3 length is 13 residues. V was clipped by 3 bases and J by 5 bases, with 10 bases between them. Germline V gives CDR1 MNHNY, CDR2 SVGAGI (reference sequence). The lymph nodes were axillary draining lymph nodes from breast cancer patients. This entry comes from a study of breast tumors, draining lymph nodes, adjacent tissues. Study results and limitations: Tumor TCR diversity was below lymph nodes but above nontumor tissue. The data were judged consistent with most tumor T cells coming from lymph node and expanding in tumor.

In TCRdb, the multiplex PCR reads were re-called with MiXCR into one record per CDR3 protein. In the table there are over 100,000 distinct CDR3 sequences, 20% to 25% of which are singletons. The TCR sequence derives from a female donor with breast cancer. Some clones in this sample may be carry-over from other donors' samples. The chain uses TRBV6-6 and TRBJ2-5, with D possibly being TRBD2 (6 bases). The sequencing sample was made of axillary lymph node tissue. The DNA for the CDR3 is TGTGCCAGCAGTTATACTAGCCGGGAGACCCAGTACTTC. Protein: CASSYTSRETQYF.